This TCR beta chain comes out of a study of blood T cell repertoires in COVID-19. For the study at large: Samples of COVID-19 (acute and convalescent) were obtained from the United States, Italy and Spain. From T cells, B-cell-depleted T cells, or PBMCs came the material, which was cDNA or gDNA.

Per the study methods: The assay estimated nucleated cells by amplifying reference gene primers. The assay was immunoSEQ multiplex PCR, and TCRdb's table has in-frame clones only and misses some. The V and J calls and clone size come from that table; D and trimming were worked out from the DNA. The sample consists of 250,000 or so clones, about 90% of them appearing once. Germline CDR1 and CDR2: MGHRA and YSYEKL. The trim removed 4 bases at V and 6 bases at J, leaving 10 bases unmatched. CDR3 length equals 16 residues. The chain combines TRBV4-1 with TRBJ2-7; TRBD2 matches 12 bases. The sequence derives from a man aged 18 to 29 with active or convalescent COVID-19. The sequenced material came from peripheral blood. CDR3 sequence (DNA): TGCGCCAGCAGCCGAGGACTAGCGGGAAGGTCTGGCGAGCAGTACTTC. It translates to CASSRGLAGRSGEQYF.